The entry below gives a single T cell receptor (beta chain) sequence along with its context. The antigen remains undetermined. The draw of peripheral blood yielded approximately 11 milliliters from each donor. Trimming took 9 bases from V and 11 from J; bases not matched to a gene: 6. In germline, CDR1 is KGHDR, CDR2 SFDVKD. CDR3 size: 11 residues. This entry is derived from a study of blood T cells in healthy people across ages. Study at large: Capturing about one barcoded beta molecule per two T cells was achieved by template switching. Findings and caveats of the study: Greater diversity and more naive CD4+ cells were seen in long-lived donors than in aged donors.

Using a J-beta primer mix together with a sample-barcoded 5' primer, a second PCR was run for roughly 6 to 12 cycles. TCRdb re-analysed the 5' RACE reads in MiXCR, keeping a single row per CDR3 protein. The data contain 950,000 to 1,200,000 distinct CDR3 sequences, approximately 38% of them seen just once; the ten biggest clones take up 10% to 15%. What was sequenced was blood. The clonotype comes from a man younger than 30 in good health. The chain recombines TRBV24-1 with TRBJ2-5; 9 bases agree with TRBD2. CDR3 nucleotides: TGTGCCACCGCTAGCGGGAATGAGCAGTACTTC. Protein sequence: CATASGNEQYF.